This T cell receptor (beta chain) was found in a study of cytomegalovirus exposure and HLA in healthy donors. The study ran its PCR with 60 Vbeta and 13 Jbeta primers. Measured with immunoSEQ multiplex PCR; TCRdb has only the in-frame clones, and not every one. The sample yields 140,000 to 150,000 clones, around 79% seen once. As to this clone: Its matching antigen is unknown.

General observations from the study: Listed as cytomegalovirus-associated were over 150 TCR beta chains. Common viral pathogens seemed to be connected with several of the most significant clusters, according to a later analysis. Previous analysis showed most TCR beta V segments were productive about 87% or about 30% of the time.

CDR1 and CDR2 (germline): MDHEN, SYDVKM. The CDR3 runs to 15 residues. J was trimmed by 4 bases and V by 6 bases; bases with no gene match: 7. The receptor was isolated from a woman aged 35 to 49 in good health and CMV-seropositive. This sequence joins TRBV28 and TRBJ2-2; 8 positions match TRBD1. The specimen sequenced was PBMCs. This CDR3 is CASRDQGALTGELFF. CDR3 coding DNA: TGTGCCAGCAGGGACCAGGGGGCCCTCACCGGGGAGCTGTTTTTT.